The 9 T cell receptor beta chains below were found in one sample sequenced in a study of post-analysis software for immune sequencing data (dated by TCRdb to the mid-2010s). Study-wide findings and limitations: Roughly 5 TRBV segments, including TRBV5-6, TRBV5-1 and TRBV20-1, were significantly more frequent in patients than controls.

Their antigens are not known. The library came from PCR. Sequencing took place on an Illumina HiSeq 2500. To reduce PCR and sequencing biases, unique molecular identifiers were built into the TCR beta cDNA libraries. Using fastp at Q25 and MiXCR, TCRdb reprocessed the public reads and kept productive beta chains. Entries that share a CDR3 protein sequence are merged under the most common genes and DNA. This sample comprises approximately 260,000 distinct CDR3 sequences, 30% to 45% of them detected only once. The ten most abundant clones make up less than 6% of the sample. Sequencing was performed on blood. Receptors originate from a girl between 5 and 17 years old with multiple sclerosis.

The rearrangement links TRBV6-4 to TRBJ2-7; TRBD1 matches 10 bases. The DNA end favors TRBJ2-5, so the J call may be wrong. The CDR3 extends over 14 amino acids. Germline CDR1 MRHNA, CDR2 SNTAGT. The CDR3 spells CASSEGQGSETQYF. Written as DNA, the CDR3 is TGTGCCAGCAGTGAGGGACAGGGGAGCGAGACCCAGTACTTC.

In its sample, this clonotype was seen many times. The chain employs TRBV10-3 and TRBJ2-5; 11 bases line up with TRBD1. The J segment lost 5 bases and the V segment lost 2 bases, leaving 10 bases of the junction unmatched. The length of the CDR3 is 17 residues. CDR1 is ENHRY, CDR2 SYGVKD, per germline. The CDR3 DNA reads as TGTGCCATCAGTGAGGGGAGGACAGGGGGCCTTACCGAGACCCAGTACTTC. Amino acid sequence: CAISEGRTGGLTETQYF.

This clonotype was recorded many times. The chain recombines TRBV10-3 with TRBJ2-1; 13 nucleotides agree with TRBD2. The V segment lost 4 bases and the J segment 0 bases; nucleotides outside the gene matches: 0. The CDR3 has 16 amino acids. Germline V gene data show CDR1 as ENHRY and CDR2 as SYGVKD. The CDR3 loop is CAISGTSGGSYNEQFF. The CDR3 DNA sequence: TGTGCCATCAGTGGGACTAGCGGGGGCTCCTACAATGAGCAGTTCTTC.

This clonotype was detected many times. This may stem from a read error, because a much larger clone lies one nucleotide away. The genes are TRBV6-4 and TRBJ2-3; TRBD2 agrees at 8 bases. CDR1 MRHNA and CDR2 SNTAGT come from the germline V gene. Trimming cost V 0 bases and J 0 bases; bases outside gene matches: 2. The CDR3 consists of 16 residues. The CDR3 DNA sequence: TGTGCCAGCAGTGACTCGGCTAGCGGGAGCACAGATACGCAGTATTTT. It translates to CASSDSASGSTDTQYF.

This clonotype was detected ten times or more. The gene calls are TRBV27 and TRBJ2-1, with 16 bases matching TRBD2. The ends lost 4 bases at V and 8 bases at J; junction bases unmatched: 2. The V gene's germline CDR1 is MNHEY and CDR2 SMNVEV (reference sequence). The CDR3 extends over 15 amino acids. The CDR3 sequence: CASSSGLAGGHEQFF. The CDR3 DNA reads TGTGCCAGCAGTTCGGGACTAGCGGGAGGGCATGAGCAGTTCTTC.

Remarks on this clonotype: A much larger clone differs from this one at a single base, so this may be a read error. The rearrangement links TRBV20-1 to TRBJ2-5; perhaps TRBD1 as D (8 bases). This CDR3 is 19 amino acids long. Per germline, CDR1 DFQATT and CDR2 SNEGSKA (reference sequence). Trimming left V 3 bases short and J 6 bases short, with 32 bases between. The CDR3 loop is CSASADRGNGGGRIKTQYF. CDR3 coding DNA: TGCAGTGCTAGTGCCGACAGGGGTAATGGGGGGGGCCGAATAAAGACCCAGTACTTC.

This clonotype has at least ten counts. J is TRBJ2-3 and V is TRBV6-1; tentative D call: TRBD2 (5 bases). The ends were cut back, 7 bases at V and 0 bases at J, with 11 bases in the middle. This CDR3 has 14 residues. Germline CDR1 and CDR2: MNHNS and SASEGT. The CDR3 loop reads CASTRGASTDTQYF. The CDR3 DNA sequence: TGTGCCAGCACCCGGGGTGCTAGCACAGATACGCAGTATTTT.

This clonotype came up a few times. V is TRBV7-2 and J is TRBJ1-6; perhaps TRBD1 as D (6 bases). Trimming took 5 bases from V and 6 from J, leaving 17 bases between them. In germline, CDR1 is SGHTA, CDR2 FQGNSA. The length of the CDR3 is 16 residues. The CDR3 DNA sequence: TGTGCCAGCAGCCCCGGTGGATGGGGGCTTAATTCACCCCTCCACTTT. It encodes CASSPGGWGLNSPLHF.

This clonotype was seen more than once but under ten times. The chain carries TRBV25-1 and TRBJ1-4, with 12 nucleotides matching TRBD1. Germline loops: CDR1 MGHDK, CDR2 SYGVNS. J was trimmed by 8 bases and V by 3 bases; bases with no gene match: 7. CDR3 length: 16 amino acids. This CDR3 is CASSDLGQGAGEKLFF. CDR3 DNA sequence: TGTGCCAGCAGTGACTTGGGACAGGGGGCGGGAGAAAAACTGTTTTTT.